These 30 T cell receptor beta chains originate from one sample sequenced in a study of blood T cell repertoires in COVID-19. TCRdb's table, derived via immunoSEQ multiplex PCR, lists solely in-frame clones and lacks some. The sample yields hundreds of thousands of clones, approximately 87% seen once. Sequencing was done on a sample of PBMCs or T cells enriched from blood (not recorded which). The receptors shown here come from a woman in her forties or fifties who had recovered from COVID-19.

The chain uses TRBV4-1 and TRBJ1-1, with D uncertain. The V gene lost 2 bases and the J gene lost 0 bases, with 4 bases spanning the gap. The V gene's germline CDR1 is MGHRA and CDR2 YSYEKL. This CDR3 is built from 13 residues. The CDR3 protein is CASSQYLNTEAFF. The DNA of the CDR3 is TGCGCCAGCAGCCAATATCTGAACACTGAAGCTTTCTTT.

The rearrangement uses TRBV7-6 and TRBJ2-2, with 7 bases lining up with TRBD1. The V gene's germline CDR1 is SGHVS and CDR2 FNYEAQ. Germline trimming cut 5 bases from V and 1 base from J; bases unmatched to any gene: 4. The CDR3 has 15 amino acids. CDR3: CASSAGTVNTGELFF. The CDR3 region has the DNA TGTGCCAGCAGCGCCGGGACAGTGAACACCGGGGAGCTGTTTTTT.

V gene TRBV5-1 combines with J gene TRBJ2-5, with D tentatively TRBD1 (6 bases). The CDR3 extends over 13 amino acids. The V end was cut by 4 bases, the J end by 4 bases, with 11 bases between. In germline, CDR1 is SGHRS, CDR2 YFSETQ. DNA for the CDR3: TGCGCCAGCAGCAAGGACAGCGGAGAGACCCAGTACTTC. It yields the protein CASSKDSGETQYF.

The J gene is TRBJ2-3, the V gene TRBV7-9, with D perhaps TRBD1 (6 bases). The CDR3 loop spans 16 amino acids. The ends were cut back, 5 bases at V and 1 base at J, with 16 bases in the middle. The germline V gene encodes CDR1 SEHNR and CDR2 FQNEAQ (reference sequence). The DNA of the CDR3 is TGTGCCAGCAGCCCCGGACAGATGGGTGGCACAGATACGCAGTATTTT. Amino acid sequence: CASSPGQMGGTDTQYF.

The chain carries TRBV6-5 and TRBJ1-2; 7 bases map to TRBD1. Per the germline V gene, CDR1 is MNHEY and CDR2 is SVGAGI. This CDR3 has 13 residues. The V segment lost 2 bases and the J segment 5 bases; nucleotides outside the gene matches: 2. For the CDR3, the DNA is TGTGCCAGCAGTTACCCGGGACAGTATGGCTACACCTTC. As protein: CASSYPGQYGYTF.

A single count supports this clone. The chain couples TRBV30 to TRBJ2-1; TRBD2 matches at 11 bases. CDR1 is GTSNPN, CDR2 SVGIG, per germline (reference sequence). This CDR3 is built from 18 residues. Germline trimming cut 4 bases from V and 0 bases from J; bases unmatched to any gene: 11. The CDR3 reads CAWTPLAGGTRSYNEQFF. CDR3 in DNA: TGTGCCTGGACCCCTCTAGCGGGGGGAACCCGCTCCTACAATGAGCAGTTCTTC.

This clone has only one observation. The chain uses TRBV29-1 and TRBJ2-2; TRBD2 is a possible D gene (5 bases). The CDR3 is 13 amino acids. From germline, CDR1 is SQVTM and CDR2 ANQGSEA. V was cut by 4 bases and J by 6 bases, with 12 bases left in between. In nucleotides, the CDR3 is TGCAGCGTTGGGGTCCTGAGGGCCGGGGAGCTGTTTTTT. Protein sequence: CSVGVLRAGELFF.

The V and J genes are TRBV19 and TRBJ2-2; D unresolved. Trimming took 9 bases from V and 1 from J, leaving 3 bases between them. CDR1 is LNHDA, CDR2 SQIVND, per germline (reference sequence). The CDR3 covers 11 residues. The CDR3 loop is CASQNTGELFF. CDR3 in DNA: TGTGCCAGCCAGAACACCGGGGAGCTGTTTTTT.

This chain joins TRBV5-1 and TRBJ2-5, with 12 bases lining up with TRBD2. Germline lookup yields CDR1 SGHRS and CDR2 YFSETQ. Unmatched junction bases numbered 18, after V lost 7 bases and J lost 5 bases. The CDR3 length is 18 residues. CDR3 sequence: CASRYLGLAGTARETQYF. As DNA, the CDR3 is TGCGCCAGCCGATACCTAGGACTAGCGGGGACTGCGAGGGAGACCCAGTACTTC.

This sequence joins TRBV24-1 and TRBJ1-1; D unresolved. Germline V gives CDR1 KGHDR, CDR2 SFDVKD. Trimming shortened V by 3 bases and J by 11 bases, and 15 bases separated the two germline ends. The CDR3 has 13 amino acids. The CDR3 sequence: CATSDPRSFRAFF. DNA of the CDR3: TGTGCCACCAGTGATCCCCGGTCGTTCAGGGCTTTCTTT.

The chain employs TRBV12-3 or TRBV12-4 and TRBJ1-5, with unresolved D. Trimming stripped 6 bases from V and 6 bases from J, with 9 bases between. This CDR3 has 12 amino acids. For the CDR3, the DNA is TGTGCCAGCAGCCCTATACCTCAGCCCCAGCATTTT. Translation: CASSPIPQPQHF.

J is TRBJ1-1 and V is TRBV7-9; D is ambiguous. The germline V and J ends were trimmed by 1 base and 3 bases, with 9 bases remaining between them. CDR3 length equals 14 residues. Germline CDR1 SEHNR, CDR2 FQNEAQ (reference sequence). This chain's CDR3 is CASSLGIEDTEAFF. For the CDR3, the DNA is TGTGCCAGCAGCTTAGGGATTGAGGACACTGAAGCTTTCTTT.

V is TRBV10-3 and J is TRBJ2-7, with 9 bases matching TRBD1. The V segment lost 0 bases and the J segment 6 bases; nucleotides outside the gene matches: 6. The CDR3 spans 15 residues. CDR1 is ENHRY and CDR2 is SYGVKD in the germline V gene. CDR3 sequence: CAISESGQGVGEQYF. The CDR3 coding sequence is TGTGCCATCAGTGAGTCGGGACAGGGAGTTGGCGAGCAGTACTTC.

The V gene is TRBV2, the J gene TRBJ1-2, with D perhaps matching TRBD1 (5 bases). CDR1 and CDR2 from the germline V gene are SNHLY and FYNNEI. The length of the CDR3 is 13 residues. V gave up 4 bases and J gave up 5 bases, with 11 bases separating them. The CDR3 loop reads CASSGGVRYGYTF. In DNA, the CDR3 is TGTGCCAGCAGTGGGGGCGTGAGGTATGGCTACACCTTC.

This chain joins TRBV28 and TRBJ1-2, with 7 bases aligning to TRBD1. V was pared by 10 bases and J by 6 bases, with 17 bases of the junction left unmatched. The V gene's germline CDR1 is MDHEN and CDR2 SYDVKM. This CDR3 contains 15 residues. The CDR3 nucleotides read TGTGCCATCGCTCCCCGACAGGGTGAACGGAATGGCTACACCTTC. Translating gives CAIAPRQGERNGYTF.

The chain carries TRBV5-4 and TRBJ2-2; D is perhaps TRBD1 (6 bases). Germline-derived CDR1 and CDR2 are SGHNT and YYREEE (reference sequence). Trimming took 5 bases from V and 5 from J, leaving 22 bases between them. The CDR3 is made up of 17 amino acids. The CDR3 spells CASRKTGMAWGTGELFF. The DNA for the CDR3 is TGTGCCAGCAGGAAAACAGGGATGGCGTGGGGAACCGGGGAGCTGTTTTTT.

The CDR3 sequence is CASSLGGLGGYTF. The CDR3 DNA is TGTGCCAGCAGTTTAGGGGGCCTAGGTGGCTACACCTTC. The chain uses TRBV27 and TRBJ1-2; weak D call: TRBD1 (6 bases). Germline V gene lookup returns CDR1 MNHEY and CDR2 SMNVEV (reference sequence). This CDR3 contains 13 residues. Trimming stripped 2 bases from V and 7 bases from J, with 11 bases between.

In the case of this clone: A junction boundary mismatches the germline segment, possibly from a read error. This chain connects TRBV28 to TRBJ2-7; TRBD1 aligns across 10 bases. Germline CDR1 reads MDHEN; CDR2 reads SYDVKM. The CDR3 contains 14 residues. The CDR3 region has the DNA TGTGCCAGCTCTGAGCCGGGACAGGGGTTGCCTAACCTCTTC. Translating it yields CASSEPGQGLPNLF.

The J gene is TRBJ1-2, the V gene TRBV7-9; unclear D gene. The CDR3 has 14 residues. Germline V gene sequence: CDR1 SEHNR, CDR2 FQNEAQ (reference sequence). V shed 5 bases and J shed 7 bases, with 17 bases lying between them. CDR3 bases: TGTGCCAGCAGCACGGCGGGGAACGGTCTTGGCTACACCTTC. This sequence encodes CASSTAGNGLGYTF.

This chain connects TRBV10-3 to TRBJ1-1, with unresolved D. CDR1 and CDR2 from the germline V gene are ENHRY and SYGVKD. The V end was cut by 11 bases, the J end by 1 base, with 17 bases between. The CDR3 extends over 14 amino acids. The CDR3 protein is CAASSGRGNTEAFF. The CDR3, as DNA: TGTGCCGCATCTTCCGGACGGGGGAACACTGAAGCTTTCTTT.

The chain links TRBV28 to TRBJ1-3; 9 bases are a match to TRBD1. J lost 7 bases, V lost 3 bases, and 4 bases had no gene match. The CDR3 runs to 14 residues. Germline V gene lookup returns CDR1 MDHEN and CDR2 SYDVKM. CDR3 bases: TGTGCCAGCAGTTTCCGGGACAGGGTCAACACCATATATTTT. Its protein is CASSFRDRVNTIYF.

This CDR3 is CASTRTGDNYGYTF. CDR3 nucleotides: TGTGCCAGCACCCGGACAGGAGACAACTATGGCTACACCTTC. J is TRBJ1-2 and V is TRBV27; the match to TRBD1 covers 7 bases. After removal of 7 bases from V and 2 bases from J, the junction contained 7 bases not matched to a gene. CDR1 MNHEY and CDR2 SMNVEV come from the germline V gene (reference sequence). This CDR3 is built from 14 residues.

The CDR3 sequence: CASSTGLAGVFYNEQFF. In DNA, the CDR3 is TGTGCCAGCTCGACTGGACTAGCGGGGGTTTTCTACAATGAGCAGTTCTTC. V gene TRBV18 combines with J gene TRBJ2-1; 13 bases match TRBD2. The CDR3 is 17 residues long. V gave up 6 bases and J gave up 3 bases; unmatched junction bases: 8. Germline V gene lookup returns CDR1 KGHSH and CDR2 LQKENI.

The chain uses TRBV14 and TRBJ2-1; 7 bases are shared with TRBD2. Germline V lookup: CDR1 SGHDN, CDR2 FVKESK. The CDR3 has 16 amino acids. After removal of 4 bases from V and 5 bases from J, the junction contained 11 bases not matched to a gene. The CDR3 coding sequence is TGTGCCAGCAGCCGTAGGGGAGGGACGGACGACAATGAGCAGTTCTTC. Its protein product is CASSRRGGTDDNEQFF.

V is TRBV19 and J is TRBJ2-2; 13 positions match TRBD2. Germline-derived CDR1 and CDR2 are LNHDA and SQIVND (reference sequence). V was pared by 7 bases and J by 0 bases, with 2 bases of the junction left unmatched. The CDR3 is 16 amino acids. The CDR3 DNA is TGTGCCAGTAAGGGGACTAGCGGGGCGAACACCGGGGAGCTGTTTTTT. It translates to CASKGTSGANTGELFF. Drawing the rest from reference TRBV19 and TRBJ2-2, the complete variable domain is DGGITQSPKYLFRKEGQNVTLSCEQNLNHDAMYWYRQDPGQGLRLIYYSQIVNDFQKGDIAEGYSVSREKKESFPLTVTSAQKNPTAFYLCASKGTSGANTGELFFGEGSRLTVL.

V gene TRBV19 combines with J gene TRBJ1-5; D unclear. Germline values: CDR1 LNHDA, CDR2 SQIVND (reference sequence). Trimming took 5 bases from V and 2 from J, leaving 10 bases between them. The CDR3 is 14 residues long. The CDR3 DNA reads TGTGCCAGTAGTCCCTGGGAGGGCAATCAGCCCCAGCATTTT. Protein sequence: CASSPWEGNQPQHF.

The chain joins TRBV5-4 to TRBJ1-1; TRBD1 matches at 7 bases. V shed 2 bases and J 0 bases; nucleotides not matched to a gene: 16. In germline, CDR1 is SGHNT, CDR2 YYREEE (reference sequence). CDR3 size: 19 residues. Written as DNA, the CDR3 is TGTGCCAGCAGCTTAATTACCGGGACAGCGAATCGTGTGAACACTGAAGCTTTCTTT. Translation: CASSLITGTANRVNTEAFF. The whole variable domain, filled in from reference TRBV5-4 and TRBJ1-1, reads ETGVTQSPTHLIKTRGQQVTLRCSSQSGHNTVSWYQQALGQGPQFIFQYYREEENGRGNFPPRFSGLQFPNYSSELNVNALELDDSALYLCASSLITGTANRVNTEAFFGQGTRLTVV.

V gene TRBV3-1 (or the pseudogene TRBV3-2) combines with J gene TRBJ1-1; TRBD1 agrees at 8 bases. Germline V gene sequence: CDR1 LGHDT, CDR2 YNNKEL (reference sequence). J was trimmed by 7 bases and V by 0 bases; bases with no gene match: 4. CDR3 length: 14 amino acids. The CDR3 sequence: CASSQEVQGGEAFF. In DNA form, the CDR3 reads TGTGCCAGCAGCCAAGAGGTACAGGGGGGTGAAGCTTTCTTT.

This chain uses TRBV29-1 with TRBJ2-6; D remains ambiguous. Germline lookup yields CDR1 SQVTM and CDR2 ANQGSEA. Trimming removed 2 bases from V and 0 bases from J, with 5 bases in between. The CDR3 runs to 14 residues. CDR3 in DNA: TGCAGCGTTGAACTAACCTCTGGGGCCAACGTCCTGACTTTC. It codes for CSVELTSGANVLTF.

This chain connects TRBV4-1 to TRBJ2-1, with TRBD1 matching 9 bases. V was clipped by 5 bases and J by 0 bases; unmatched bases: 5. Per the germline V gene, CDR1 is MGHRA and CDR2 is YSYEKL. The CDR3 extends over 16 amino acids. CDR3 sequence (DNA): TGCGCCAGCAGCGGACAGGGGTTTAGCTCCTACAATGAGCAGTTCTTC. Translation gives CASSGQGFSSYNEQFF.